These 5 T cell receptor beta chains share one sample of origin, sequenced in a study of CD8 T cells in ankylosing spondylitis. Broader study findings: Made up of under 10 highly homologous variants, a TCR beta motif appeared characteristic of ankylosing spondylitis blood.

Their recognized antigens are unknown. TCRdb recomputed calls from the 5' RACE reads with MiXCR, one row per CDR3 protein. Of over 700,000 distinct CDR3 sequences listed, around 20% were seen once; the top ten hold around a fifth. Sequenced material: blood, either unsorted or a sorted T cell fraction (not recorded which). These TCRs come from a male donor with ankylosing spondylitis.

This clonotype occurred a few times. The chain recombines TRBV7-2 with TRBJ2-1; 9 nucleotides agree with TRBD2. With V trimmed by 5 bases and J by 3 bases, 8 bases remained unmatched. This CDR3 contains 16 residues. CDR1 is SGHTA, CDR2 FQGNSA, per germline. CDR3 sequence (DNA): TGTGCCAGCAGCCCCCCGTGTAGCGGGGGCTACAATGAGCAGTTCTTC. This gives the protein CASSPPCSGGYNEQFF.

The CDR3 loop reads CSASGDRGIYEQYF. CDR3 bases: TGCAGTGCTAGTGGGGACAGGGGGATCTACGAGCAGTACTTC. V and J are TRBV20-1 and TRBJ2-7; 11 positions match TRBD1. Germline loops: CDR1 DFQATT, CDR2 SNEGSKA (reference sequence). This CDR3 is 14 amino acids long. Trimming cost V 3 bases and J 3 bases; bases outside gene matches: 4.

This clonotype was seen a handful of times. J is TRBJ1-2 and V is TRBV5-1; perhaps TRBD1 as D (5 bases). The V end lost 4 bases, the J end lost 4 bases, and 11 bases lay between the germline ends. The CDR3 totals 13 residues. Germline CDR1 and CDR2: SGHRS and YFSETQ. DNA for the CDR3: TGCGCCAGCAGCCCGGGACTTGGCTATGGCTACACCTTC. Translated, it gives CASSPGLGYGYTF.

This clonotype has only a few counts. The rearrangement links TRBV21-1 to TRBJ2-5; the DNA was not compared with TRBD1, the D call given in the table. TRBV21-1 is annotated as a pseudogene. The CDR3 runs to 12 residues. DNA of the CDR3: TGTGCCACCCCCGGGACAATAGAGACCCAGTACTTC. This encodes CATPGTIETQYF.

This clonotype appeared a few times. The rearrangement uses TRBV2 and TRBJ2-4; weak D call: TRBD1 (5 bases). Germline-derived CDR1 and CDR2 are SNHLY and FYNNEI. The CDR3 contains 16 residues. V shed 4 bases and J shed 2 bases, with 15 bases lying between them. The CDR3 loop reads CASSASVGESKNIQYF. As DNA, the CDR3 is TGTGCCAGCAGTGCCTCCGTAGGGGAATCCAAAAACATTCAGTACTTC.